This record concerns one T cell receptor (beta chain) sequence. Antigen unknown. Most PBMC samples had 480 ng input DNA in six replicates. Generated by immunoSEQ multiplex PCR, the TCRdb table keeps only in-frame clones and is missing some. The sample gives 60,000 to 80,000 clones, approximately 79% of which show up once; around 2.6% is in the top ten. These data originate in a study of neoadjuvant anti-PD-1 for oral cavity cancer. Study-level points and caveats: After neoadjuvant nivolumab, PBMC T cell clonality was significantly higher in non-responders than responders.

V shed 3 bases and J shed 3 bases, with 14 bases lying between them. CDR3 size: 15 residues. CDR1 and CDR2 from the germline V gene are LNHDA and SQIVND (reference sequence). This chain connects TRBV19 to TRBJ1-2; D may be TRBD1 (6 bases). The receptor's source is a person aged 40 to 85 with oral cavity squamous cell carcinoma. The sample consisted of PBMCs, taken before nivolumab (anti-PD-1) treatment. The CDR3 protein is CASSIQDSSDYGYTF. The CDR3 DNA reads TGTGCCAGTAGTATCCAGGACAGTTCAGACTATGGCTACACCTTC.